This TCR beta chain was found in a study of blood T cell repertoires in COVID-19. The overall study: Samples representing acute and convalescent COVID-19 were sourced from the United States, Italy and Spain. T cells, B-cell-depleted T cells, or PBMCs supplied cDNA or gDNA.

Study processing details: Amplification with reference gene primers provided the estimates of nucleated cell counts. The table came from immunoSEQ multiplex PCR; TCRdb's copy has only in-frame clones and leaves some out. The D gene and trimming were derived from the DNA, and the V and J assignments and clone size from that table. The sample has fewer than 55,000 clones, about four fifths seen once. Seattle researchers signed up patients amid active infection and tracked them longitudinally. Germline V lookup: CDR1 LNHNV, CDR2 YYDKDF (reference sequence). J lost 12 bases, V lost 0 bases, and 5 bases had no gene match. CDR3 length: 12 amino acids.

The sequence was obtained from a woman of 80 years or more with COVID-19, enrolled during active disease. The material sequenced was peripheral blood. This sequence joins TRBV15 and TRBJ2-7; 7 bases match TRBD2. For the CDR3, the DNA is TGTGCCACCAGCAGAGATGGGCGGGAGACGTACTTC. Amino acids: CATSRDGRETYF.